This T cell receptor (beta chain) stems from a study of T-cell reconstitution after alpha-beta-depleted transplantation in children. Study-wide results and limits: Surviving thymic progenitors and recipient T cells were the source of high TCRbeta diversity at day 60 in some patients. About two months after transplant, alpha-beta T cells reportedly came from several hundred expanded graft clones. One year post-transplant, T-cell counts and diversity were largely derived from T cells produced anew.

V dropped 5 bases and J dropped 8 bases, with 25 bases sitting between them. The CDR3 runs to 17 residues. TCRbeta library preparation incorporated unique molecular identifiers. TCRdb redid the calling of the PCR reads with MiXCR, one entry per CDR3 protein. There are about 460,000 distinct CDR3 sequences in the sample; about 11% occur only once, and 2% to 2.5% lies in the top ten. This clonotype was observed at least ten times. Its antigen is unidentified. The J gene is TRBJ2-1, the V gene TRBV12-3 or TRBV12-4; maybe TRBD2 (5 bases). This clonotype was sampled from a child aged 2 to 15 with inherited bone marrow failure, due to receive a stem cell transplant. Sequencing was performed on PBMCs, taken before TCRalphabeta/CD19-depleted stem cell transplant. The CDR3 DNA reads TGTGCCAGCAGTCGAAAAACACTAGGGTATGGGTGGGATGAGCAGTTCTTC. Amino acids: CASSRKTLGYGWDEQFF.